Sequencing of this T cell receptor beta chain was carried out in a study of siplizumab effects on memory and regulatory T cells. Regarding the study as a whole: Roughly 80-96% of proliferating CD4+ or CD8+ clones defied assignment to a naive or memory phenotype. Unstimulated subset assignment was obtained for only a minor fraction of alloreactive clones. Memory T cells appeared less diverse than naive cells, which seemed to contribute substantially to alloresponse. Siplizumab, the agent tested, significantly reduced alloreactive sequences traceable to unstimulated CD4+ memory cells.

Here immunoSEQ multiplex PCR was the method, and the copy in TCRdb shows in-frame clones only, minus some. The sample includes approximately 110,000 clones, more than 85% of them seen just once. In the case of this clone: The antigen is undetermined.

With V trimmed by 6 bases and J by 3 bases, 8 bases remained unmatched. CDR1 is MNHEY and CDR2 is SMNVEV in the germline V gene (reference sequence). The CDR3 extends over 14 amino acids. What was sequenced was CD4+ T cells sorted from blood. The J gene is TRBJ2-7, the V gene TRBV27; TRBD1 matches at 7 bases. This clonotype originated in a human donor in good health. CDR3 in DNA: TGTGCCAGCAGCCCTACAGGGGTCTTCTACGAGCAGTACTTC. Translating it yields CASSPTGVFYEQYF.